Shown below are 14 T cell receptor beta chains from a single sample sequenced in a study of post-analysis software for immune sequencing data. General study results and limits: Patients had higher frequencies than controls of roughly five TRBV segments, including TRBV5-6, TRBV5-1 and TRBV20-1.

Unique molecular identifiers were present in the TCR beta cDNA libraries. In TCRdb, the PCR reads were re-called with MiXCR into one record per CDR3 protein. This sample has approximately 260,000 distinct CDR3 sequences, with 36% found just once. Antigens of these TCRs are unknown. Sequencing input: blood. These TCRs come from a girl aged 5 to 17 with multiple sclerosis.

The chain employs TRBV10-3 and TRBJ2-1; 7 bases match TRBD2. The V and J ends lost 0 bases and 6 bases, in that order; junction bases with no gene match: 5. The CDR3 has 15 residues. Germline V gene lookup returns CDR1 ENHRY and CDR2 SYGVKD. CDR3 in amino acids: CAISESAGLGNEQFF. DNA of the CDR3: TGTGCCATCAGTGAGTCAGCGGGATTAGGCAATGAGCAGTTCTTC.

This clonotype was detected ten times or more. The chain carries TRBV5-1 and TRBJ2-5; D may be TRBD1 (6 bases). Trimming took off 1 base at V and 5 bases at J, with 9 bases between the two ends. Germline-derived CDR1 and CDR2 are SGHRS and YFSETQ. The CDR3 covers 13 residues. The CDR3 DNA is TGCGCCAGCAGCTTGCAGGGGTGGGAGACCCAGTACTTC. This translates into CASSLQGWETQYF.

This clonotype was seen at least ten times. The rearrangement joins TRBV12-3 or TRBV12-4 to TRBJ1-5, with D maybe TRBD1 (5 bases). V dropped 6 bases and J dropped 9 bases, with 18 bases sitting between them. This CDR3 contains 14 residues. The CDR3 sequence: CASSPGSRTMPQHF. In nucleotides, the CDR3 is TGTGCCAGCAGCCCGGGATCCAGGACAATGCCCCAGCATTTT.

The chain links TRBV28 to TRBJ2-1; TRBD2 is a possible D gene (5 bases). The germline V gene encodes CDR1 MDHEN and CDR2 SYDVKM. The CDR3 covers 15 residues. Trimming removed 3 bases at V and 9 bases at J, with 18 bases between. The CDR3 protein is CASSFRAKNRGEQFF. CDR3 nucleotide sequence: TGTGCCAGCAGTTTTAGGGCGAAAAACCGGGGTGAGCAGTTCTTC.

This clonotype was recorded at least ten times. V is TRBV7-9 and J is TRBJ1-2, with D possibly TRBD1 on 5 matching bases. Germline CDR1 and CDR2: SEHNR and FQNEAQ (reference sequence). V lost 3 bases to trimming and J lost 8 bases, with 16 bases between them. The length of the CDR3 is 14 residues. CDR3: CASSFRQLSEGYTF. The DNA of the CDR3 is TGTGCCAGCAGCTTTAGACAGCTGTCGGAAGGCTACACCTTC.

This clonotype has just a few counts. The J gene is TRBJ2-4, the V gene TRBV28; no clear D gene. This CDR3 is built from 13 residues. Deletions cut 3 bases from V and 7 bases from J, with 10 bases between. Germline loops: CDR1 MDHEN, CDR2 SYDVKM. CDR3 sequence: CASSFQSVNIQYF. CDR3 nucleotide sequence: TGTGCCAGCAGTTTTCAGTCGGTTAACATTCAGTACTTC.

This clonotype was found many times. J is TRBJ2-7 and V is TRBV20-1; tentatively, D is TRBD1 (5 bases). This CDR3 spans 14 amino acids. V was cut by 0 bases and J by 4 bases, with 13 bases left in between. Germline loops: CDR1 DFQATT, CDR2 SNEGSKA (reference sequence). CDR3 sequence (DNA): TGCAGTGCTAGAGATCCCCAGGGTTCGTACGAGCAGTACTTC. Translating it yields CSARDPQGSYEQYF.

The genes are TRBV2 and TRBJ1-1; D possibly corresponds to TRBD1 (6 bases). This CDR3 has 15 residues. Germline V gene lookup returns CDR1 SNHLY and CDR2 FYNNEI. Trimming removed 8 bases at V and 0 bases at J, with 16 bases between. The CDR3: CASRGGAGMNTEAFF. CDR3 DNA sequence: TGTGCCAGCCGCGGGGGGGCGGGAATGAACACTGAAGCTTTCTTT.

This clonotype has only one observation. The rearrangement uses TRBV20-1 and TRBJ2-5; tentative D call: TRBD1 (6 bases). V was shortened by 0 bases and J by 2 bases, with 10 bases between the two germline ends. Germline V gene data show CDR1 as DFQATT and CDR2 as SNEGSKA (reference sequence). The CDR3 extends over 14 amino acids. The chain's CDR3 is CSARDRTDQETQYF. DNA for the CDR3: TGCAGTGCTAGAGATCGGACAGATCAAGAGACCCAGTACTTC.

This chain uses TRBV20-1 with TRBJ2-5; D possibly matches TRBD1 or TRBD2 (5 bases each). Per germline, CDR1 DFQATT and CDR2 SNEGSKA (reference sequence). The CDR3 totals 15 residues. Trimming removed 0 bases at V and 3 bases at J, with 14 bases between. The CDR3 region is CSARERTGTKETQYF. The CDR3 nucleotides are TGCAGTGCTAGAGAGCGAACCGGGACCAAAGAGACCCAGTACTTC.

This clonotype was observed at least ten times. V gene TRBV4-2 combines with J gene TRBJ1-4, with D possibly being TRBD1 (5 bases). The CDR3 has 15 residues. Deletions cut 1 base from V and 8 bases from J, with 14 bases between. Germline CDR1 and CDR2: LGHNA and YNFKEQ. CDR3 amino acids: CASSQAGAREEKLFF. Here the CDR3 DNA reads TGTGCCAGCAGCCAAGCCGGGGCCAGGGAAGAAAAACTGTTTTTT.

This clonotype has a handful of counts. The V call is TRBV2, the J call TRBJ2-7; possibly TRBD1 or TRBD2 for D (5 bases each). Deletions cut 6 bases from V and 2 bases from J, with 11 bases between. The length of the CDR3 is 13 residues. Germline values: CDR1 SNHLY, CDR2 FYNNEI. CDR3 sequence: CASRGRQPYEQYF. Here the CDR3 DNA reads TGTGCCAGCAGGGGACGACAGCCCTACGAGCAGTACTTC.

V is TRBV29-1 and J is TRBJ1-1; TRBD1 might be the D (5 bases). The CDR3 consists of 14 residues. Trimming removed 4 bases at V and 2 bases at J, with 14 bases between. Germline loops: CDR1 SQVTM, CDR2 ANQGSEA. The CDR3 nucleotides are TGCAGCGTTGGTGGGGCAGACTTAAACACTGAAGCTTTCTTT. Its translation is CSVGGADLNTEAFF.

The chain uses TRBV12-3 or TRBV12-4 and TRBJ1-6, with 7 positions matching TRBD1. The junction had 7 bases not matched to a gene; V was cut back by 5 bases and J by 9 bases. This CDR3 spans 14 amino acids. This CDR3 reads CASSEDRRSSPLHF. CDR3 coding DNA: TGTGCCAGCAGTGAGGACAGGAGGAGTTCACCCCTCCACTTT.